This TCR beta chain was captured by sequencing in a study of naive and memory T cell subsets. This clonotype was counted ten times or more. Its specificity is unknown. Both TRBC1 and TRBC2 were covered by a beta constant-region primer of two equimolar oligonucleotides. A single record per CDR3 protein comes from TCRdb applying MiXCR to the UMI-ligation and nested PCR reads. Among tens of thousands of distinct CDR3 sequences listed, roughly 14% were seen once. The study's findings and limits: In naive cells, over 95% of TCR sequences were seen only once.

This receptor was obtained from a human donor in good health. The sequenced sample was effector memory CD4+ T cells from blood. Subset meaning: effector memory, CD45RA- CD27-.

This chain's CDR3 is CSVDRVLDEQFF. CDR3 nucleotides: TGCAGCGTGGATCGCGTATTAGATGAGCAGTTCTTC. J is TRBJ2-1 and V is TRBV29-1; no firm D call. CDR1 and CDR2 from the germline V gene are SQVTM and ANQGSEA. The CDR3 spans 12 residues. V dropped 6 bases and J dropped 8 bases, with 14 bases sitting between them.